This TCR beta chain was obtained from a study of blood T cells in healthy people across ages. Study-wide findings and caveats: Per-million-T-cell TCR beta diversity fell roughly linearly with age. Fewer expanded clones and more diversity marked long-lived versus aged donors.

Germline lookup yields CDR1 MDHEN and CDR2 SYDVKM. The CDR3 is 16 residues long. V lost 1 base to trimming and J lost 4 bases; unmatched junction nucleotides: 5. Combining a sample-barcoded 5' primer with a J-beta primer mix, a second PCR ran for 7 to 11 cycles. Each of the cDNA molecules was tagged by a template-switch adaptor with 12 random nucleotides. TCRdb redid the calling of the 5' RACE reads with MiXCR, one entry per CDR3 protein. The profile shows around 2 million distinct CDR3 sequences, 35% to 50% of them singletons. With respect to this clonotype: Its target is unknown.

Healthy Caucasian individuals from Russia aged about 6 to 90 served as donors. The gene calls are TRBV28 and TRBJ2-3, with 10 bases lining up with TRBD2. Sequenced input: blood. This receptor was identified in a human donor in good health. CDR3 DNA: TGTGCCAGCAGTTTATATTCTAGCGGGGGTGCAGATACGCAGTATTTT. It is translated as CASSLYSSGGADTQYF.